This TCR beta chain was found in a study of cytomegalovirus exposure and HLA in healthy donors. Trimming cost V 10 bases and J 1 base, with 14 bases left between them. Germline V gives CDR1 MNHEY, CDR2 SVGAGI. CDR3 length: 13 residues. A multiplex PCR was run with 60 Vbeta primers and 13 Jbeta primers. Clones were sequenced by immunoSEQ multiplex PCR, and TCRdb holds only the in-frame ones, with some missing. Of some 150,000 clones detected, 77% appear once; the ten largest clones hold 1.5% to 2%. Whole-study results and caveats: Across all donors, roughly uniform sequencing depth was an assumption of the presence/absence analyses.

On this clone itself: Antigen: not known.

The sequence was collected from a female donor in good health and CMV-seronegative. Sequencing used PBMCs. V is TRBV6-5 and J is TRBJ2-7; D may be TRBD2 (6 bases). CDR3 sequence reads: CATKTGTSYEQYF. The CDR3 region has the DNA TGTGCCACCAAGACGGGGACTTCCTACGAGCAGTACTTC.